This T cell receptor beta chain is from a study of glioma-infiltrating T cells. Study-level points and caveats: Above-expected tissue-blood divergence occurred in all gliomas, most in low-grade ones. Only very few CDR3 sequences appeared in both tissue and blood.

Amplification of TCR alpha and beta CDR3 regions from RNA used iRepertoire nested multiplex PCR. TCRdb re-analysed the multiplex PCR reads in MiXCR, keeping a single row per CDR3 protein. In the table there are about 200,000 distinct CDR3 sequences, 25% to 35% of which are singletons. This clonotype was observed many times. Its antigen is not known. The CDR3 covers 15 residues. The germline gives CDR1 MDHEN, CDR2 SYDVKM. With 5 bases removed from V and 0 bases from J, the gap between germline ends came to 12 bases. Sequencing used glioma tissue, nonneoplastic brain tissue, or PBMCs (not recorded which). The receptor comes from a human donor with low-grade glioma or glioblastoma, undergoing nonglioma brain surgery, or in good health (not recorded which). The chain employs TRBV28 and TRBJ2-3; D unresolved. The CDR3 loop reads CASSPQWGSTDTQYF. As DNA, the CDR3 is TGTGCCAGCAGTCCCCAGTGGGGAAGCACAGATACGCAGTATTTT. Drawing the rest from reference TRBV28 and TRBJ2-3, the complete variable domain is DVKVTQSSRYLVKRTGEKVFLECVQDMDHENMFWYRQDPGLGLRLIYFSYDVKMKEKGDIPEGYSVSREKKERFSLILESASTNQTSMYLCASSPQWGSTDTQYFGPGTRLTVL.